This T cell receptor beta chain was found in a study of blood T cell repertoires in COVID-19. About the research overall: Acute and convalescent COVID-19 specimens originated in the United States, Italy and Spain.

Germline lookup yields CDR1 KGHSH and CDR2 LQKENI. The CDR3 is made up of 16 amino acids. V gave up 2 bases and J gave up 6 bases, with 17 bases separating them. Individuals drawn from around 24 US areas were about 18 to 90 years old. The protocol was immunoSEQ multiplex PCR, while the TCRdb copy is restricted to in-frame clones and leaves out a portion. This table has around 290,000 clones, approximately 89% appearing once. The sequencing sample was made of PBMCs or T cells enriched from blood (not recorded which). The TCR was taken from a woman aged 18-29 years who had recovered from COVID-19. V usage is TRBV18 and J usage is TRBJ2-1; no clear D gene. CDR3 amino acids: CASSPTGPLASNEQFF. The CDR3 DNA follows: TGTGCCAGCTCACCAACGGGTCCCCTTGCCTCCAATGAGCAGTTCTTC.